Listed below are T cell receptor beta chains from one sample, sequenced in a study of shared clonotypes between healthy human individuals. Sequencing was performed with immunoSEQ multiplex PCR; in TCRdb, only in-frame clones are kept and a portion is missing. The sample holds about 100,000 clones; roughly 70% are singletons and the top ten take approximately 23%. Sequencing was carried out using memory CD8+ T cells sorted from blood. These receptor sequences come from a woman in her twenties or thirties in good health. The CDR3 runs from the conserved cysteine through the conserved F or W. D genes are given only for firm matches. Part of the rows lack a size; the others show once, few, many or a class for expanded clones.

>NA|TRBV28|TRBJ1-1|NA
CASSFWVGEAFF
TGTGCCAGCAGTTTCTGGGTGGGTGAAGCTTTCTTT
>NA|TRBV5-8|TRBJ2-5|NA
CASSQRTSQETQYF
TGTGCCAGCAGCCAGAGGACAAGTCAAGAGACCCAGTACTTC
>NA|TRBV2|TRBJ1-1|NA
CASSDPGPLGEAFF
TGTGCCAGCAGTGACCCGGGGCCCCTCGGCGAAGCTTTCTTT
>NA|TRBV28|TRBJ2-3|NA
CASTRISTDTQYF
TGTGCCAGCACCCGAATTAGCACAGATACGCAGTATTTT
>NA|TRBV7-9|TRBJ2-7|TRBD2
CASSPGTSAVSYEQYF
TGTGCCAGCAGCCCCGGGACTAGCGCGGTCTCCTACGAGCAGTACTTC
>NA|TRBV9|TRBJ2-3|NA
CASSVGRAADTQYF
TGTGCCAGCAGCGTAGGCAGGGCAGCAGATACGCAGTATTTT
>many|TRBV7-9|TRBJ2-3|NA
CASSLASASTDTQYF
TGTGCCAGCAGCTTAGCGTCGGCTAGCACAGATACGCAGTATTTT
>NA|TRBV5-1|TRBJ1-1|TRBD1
CASSADRGPGNTEAFF
TGCGCCAGCAGCGCCGACAGGGGGCCGGGCAACACTGAAGCTTTCTTT
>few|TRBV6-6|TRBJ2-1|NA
CASGGLYNEQFF
TGTGCCAGCGGGGGACTCTACAATGAGCAGTTCTTC
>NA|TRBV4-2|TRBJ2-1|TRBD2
CASTIESGMASGEQFF
TGTGCCAGCACTATTGAGAGCGGGATGGCTTCTGGAGAGCAGTTCTTC
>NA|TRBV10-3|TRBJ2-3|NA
CAISESGCSTDTQYF
TGTGCCATCAGTGAGTCCGGATGCAGCACAGATACGCAGTATTTT
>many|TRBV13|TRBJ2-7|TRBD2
CASSSPLAGESYEQYF
TGTGCCAGCAGCTCGCCCTTGGCGGGGGAGTCCTACGAGCAGTACTTC
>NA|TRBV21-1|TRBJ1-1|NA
CASSCQLDTIRTEAFF
TGTGCCAGCAGTTGTCAGCTAGACACAATTCGCACTGAAGCTTTCTTT
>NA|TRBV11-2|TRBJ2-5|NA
CASSLVWGETQYF
TGTGCCAGCAGCTTAGTGTGGGGGGAGACCCAGTACTTC
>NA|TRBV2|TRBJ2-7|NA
CASRVFGDEQYF
TGTGCCAGCAGAGTCTTTGGGGACGAGCAGTACTTC
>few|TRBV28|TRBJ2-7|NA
CASSLWQGGREQYF
TGTGCCAGCAGTTTATGGCAGGGGGGCCGCGAGCAGTACTTC
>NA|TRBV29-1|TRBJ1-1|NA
CSVVVAGWNTEAFF
TGCAGCGTTGTTGTTGCAGGTTGGAACACTGAAGCTTTCTTT
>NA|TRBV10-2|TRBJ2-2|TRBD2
CASSVSGRTGELFF
TGCGCCAGCAGTGTAAGCGGGAGGACCGGGGAGCTGTTTTTT
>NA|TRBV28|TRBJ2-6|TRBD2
CAVNSGALSGANVLTF
TGTGCCGTCAATAGCGGGGCGCTATCTGGGGCCAACGTCCTGACTTTC
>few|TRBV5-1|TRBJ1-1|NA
CASSLPNLDSFF
TGCGCCAGCAGCCTGCCCAACCTTGACTCTTTCTTT
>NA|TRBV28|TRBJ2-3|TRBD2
CASRTSGRARSGTDTQYF
TGTGCCAGCAGGACTAGCGGGAGGGCCAGGTCCGGCACAGATACGCAGTATTTT
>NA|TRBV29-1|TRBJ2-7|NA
CSGGTIGNDEQYF
TGCAGCGGGGGGACAATAGGGAACGACGAGCAGTACTTC
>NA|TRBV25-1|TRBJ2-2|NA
CASSDSAGGYTGELFF
TGTGCCAGCAGTGACTCTGCTGGGGGGTACACCGGGGAGCTGTTTTTT
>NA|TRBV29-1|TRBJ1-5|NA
CSVGLGEGGPQHF
TGCAGCGTGGGGCTTGGGGAGGGAGGGCCCCAGCATTTT
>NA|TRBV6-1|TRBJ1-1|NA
CASSDGPSNTEAFF
TGTGCCAGCAGTGACGGGCCCAGCAACACTGAAGCTTTCTTT
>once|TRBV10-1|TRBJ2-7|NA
CASTPDRTNTYEQYF
TGCGCCAGCACTCCCGACAGGACCAATACCTACGAGCAGTACTTC
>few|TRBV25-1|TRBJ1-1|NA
CASSDIGRNTEAFF
TGTGCCAGCAGTGATATTGGGAGGAACACTGAAGCTTTCTTT
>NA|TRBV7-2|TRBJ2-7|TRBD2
CASSSQLAGALSEQYF
TGTGCCAGCAGCTCGCAACTAGCGGGAGCGCTGTCAGAGCAGTACTTC
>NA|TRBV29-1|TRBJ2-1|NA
CSVLKNEQFF
TGCAGCGTCCTTAAGAATGAGCAGTTCTTC
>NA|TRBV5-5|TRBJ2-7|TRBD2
CASSVGLALEGGEQYF
TGTGCCAGCAGCGTTGGACTAGCGCTTGAGGGGGGCGAGCAGTACTTC
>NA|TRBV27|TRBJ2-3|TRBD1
CASSRTGTGLGDTQYF
TGTGCCAGCAGTAGGACCGGGACAGGGTTAGGAGATACGCAGTATTTT
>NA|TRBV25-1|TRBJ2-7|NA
CASSEGGLSYEQYF
TGTGCCAGCAGTGAGGGCGGACTCTCCTACGAGCAGTACTTC
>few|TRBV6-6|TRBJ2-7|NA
CASSYSWDTSGEQYF
TGTGCCAGCAGTTACTCCTGGGACACTTCAGGGGAGCAGTACTTC
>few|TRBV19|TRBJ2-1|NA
CASSIAESSYNEQFF
TGTGCCAGTAGTATAGCGGAAAGCTCCTACAATGAGCAGTTCTTC
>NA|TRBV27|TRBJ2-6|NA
CASQNFGIPSSGIANVLTF
TGTGCCAGCCAAAATTTCGGAATACCGTCCTCGGGCATAGCCAACGTCCTGACTTTC
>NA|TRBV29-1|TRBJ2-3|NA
CSVEVGRGWSDTQYF
TGCAGCGTTGAGGTGGGGAGAGGGTGGTCAGATACGCAGTATTTT
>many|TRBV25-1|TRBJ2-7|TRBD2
CASSESPAGTTIYEQYF
TGTGCCAGCAGTGAATCCCCGGCCGGGACTACCATTTACGAGCAGTACTTC